A single sample is the source of the 20 T cell receptor beta chains below, sequenced in a study of T cell repertoires in aging, cancer and after chemotherapy. Rearranged V-D-J TRB sequences were amplified with a mixed TRB-A/B primer pool. TCRdb recomputed calls from the multiplex PCR reads with MiXCR, one row per CDR3 protein. The sample lists approximately 6,600 distinct CDR3 sequences; about 26% were seen once. Peripheral blood genomic DNA, not sorted cells or RNA, was the template. Sequences were obtained from blood. The receptor source for this set is a human donor with a blood cancer. The donor label of this sample is uncertain.

In its sample, this clonotype was seen a few times. This chain links TRBV6-5 with TRBJ1-6; tentatively, D is TRBD1 (6 bases). V shed 6 bases and J shed 9 bases, with 12 bases lying between them. CDR3 size: 13 residues. Germline loops: CDR1 MNHEY, CDR2 SVGAGI. The CDR3 nucleotides are TGTGCCAGCAGCCTGGACAGCCTTTCACCCCTCCACTTT. This codes for CASSLDSLSPLHF.

The J gene is TRBJ1-6, the V gene TRBV30; D perhaps matches TRBD1 (5 bases). Germline CDR1 and CDR2: GTSNPN and SVGIG (reference sequence). The CDR3 has 16 amino acids. V shed 0 bases and J shed 6 bases, with 15 bases lying between them. CDR3 in DNA: TGTGCCTGGAGTGTACGACGGGCAGGGACTAATTCACCCCTCCACTTT. Translated: CAWSVRRAGTNSPLHF.

CDR3 protein: CSGGGTDTQYF. The CDR3 coding sequence is TGCAGCGGGGGGGGGACAGATACGCAGTATTTT. The chain is built from TRBV29-1 and TRBJ2-3; 7 bases line up with TRBD2. Germline CDR1 reads SQVTM; CDR2 reads ANQGSEA. The CDR3 loop spans 11 amino acids. The V and J ends lost 7 bases and 3 bases, in that order; junction bases with no gene match: 1.

Worth noting for this clonotype: At one end the junction does not follow the germline gene, possibly because of a read error. The chain is built from TRBV5-3 and TRBJ2-5; D remains unclear. TRBV5-3 is labeled an ORF, and its function is uncertain. The CDR3 runs 12 residues. The DNA for the CDR3 is TGCGCCAGCAGCTTGGGTATGGAGACCCAGTACTTC. Translation gives CASSLGMETQYF.

This chain links TRBV6-5 with TRBJ2-4; D ambiguous. The germline CDR1 and CDR2 sequences are MNHEY and SVGAGI. The CDR3 runs 17 residues. The V end lost 4 bases, the J end lost 0 bases, and 16 bases lay between the germline ends. The chain's CDR3 is CASSSHHGTIAKNIQYF. Here the CDR3 DNA reads TGTGCCAGCAGTTCACACCACGGAACGATAGCCAAAAACATTCAGTACTTC.

Sample share makes this clonotype medium-sized. The chain employs TRBV29-1 and TRBJ1-2; D remains ambiguous. CDR1 is SQVTM, CDR2 ANQGSEA, per germline. Between the trimmed V and J ends, which lost 4 bases and 3 bases, there was a span of 9 bases. The CDR3 covers 12 residues. CDR3 bases: TGCAGCGTTGGAGACGGGGACTATGGCTACACCTTC. Translated, it gives CSVGDGDYGYTF.

This clonotype is labeled as medium-sized. The chain recombines TRBV29-1 with TRBJ2-7, with a possible D match to TRBD1 (5 bases). The ends were cut back, 6 bases at V and 1 base at J, with 10 bases in the middle. CDR3 length equals 12 residues. CDR1 SQVTM and CDR2 ANQGSEA come from the germline V gene. The CDR3 bases are TGCAGCGTCTTTGACAGTTCCTACGAGCAGTACTTC. Residues: CSVFDSSYEQYF.

The gene calls are TRBV6-5 and TRBJ2-7; a possible D gene is TRBD2 (5 bases). The CDR3 runs 14 residues. Trimming removed 6 bases at V and 6 bases at J, with 18 bases between. CDR1 is MNHEY, CDR2 SVGAGI, per germline. CDR3 in amino acids: CASSLMRVLGEQYF. The CDR3 bases are TGTGCCAGCAGCCTCATGAGGGTCCTAGGCGAGCAGTACTTC.

Within the sample, this clonotype is medium-sized. This sequence joins TRBV14 and TRBJ2-1; the match to TRBD2 covers 9 bases. Germline loops: CDR1 SGHDN, CDR2 FVKESK. The CDR3 contains 16 residues. The V and J ends lost 4 bases and 4 bases, in that order; junction bases with no gene match: 8. CDR3 region: CASSPTVTSGYNEQFF. CDR3 nucleotide sequence: TGTGCCAGCAGCCCGACCGTGACTAGCGGATACAATGAGCAGTTCTTC.

The chain employs TRBV13 and TRBJ2-3; no firm D call. The assigned J gene may be wrong: the sequence end matches TRBJ2-5 better. Germline assignment: CDR1 PRHDT and CDR2 FYEKMQ (reference sequence). CDR3 length: 15 residues. The CDR3 nucleotides are TGTGCCAGCAGCAAATTCGGAACTGCATGCCATACCCAGTACTTC. It translates to CASSKFGTACHTQYF.

V gene TRBV6-5 combines with J gene TRBJ2-3, with D unresolved. CDR3 size: 15 residues. Trimming removed 2 bases from V and 6 bases from J, with 15 bases in between. In germline, CDR1 is MNHEY, CDR2 SVGAGI. The CDR3 nucleotides read TGTGCCAGCAGTTACCAGCCCCATGCCCGCGATACGCAGTATTTT. Its protein product is CASSYQPHARDTQYF.

The rearrangement joins TRBV5-4 to TRBJ1-1; D is unclear. The V gene lost 3 bases and the J gene lost 4 bases, with 22 bases spanning the gap. Germline assignment: CDR1 SGHNT and CDR2 YYREEE (reference sequence). This CDR3 spans 17 amino acids. The CDR3 loop is CASSSGLSLDGGTEAFF. The CDR3 nucleotides read TGTGCCAGCAGCTCCGGGCTGAGTCTAGACGGTGGCACTGAAGCTTTCTTT.

The chain is built from TRBV6-5 and TRBJ1-5; 9 bases are shared with TRBD1. Losses at the gene ends were 6 bases for V and 1 base for J; bases not matched to a gene: 7. CDR3 size: 16 residues. Germline V gives CDR1 MNHEY, CDR2 SVGAGI. The CDR3 DNA reads as TGTGCCAGCAGACCTAGGACAGGGGAGAGCAATCAGCCCCAGCATTTT. Protein product: CASRPRTGESNQPQHF.

The rearrangement joins TRBV7-9 to TRBJ1-2; D possibly corresponds to TRBD1 (6 bases). CDR3 length equals 16 residues. Trimming pared 1 base from V and 7 bases from J, leaving 19 bases between. In germline, CDR1 is SEHNR, CDR2 FQNEAQ (reference sequence). DNA of the CDR3: TGTGCCAGCAGCTTAGTAGTTAGACTACAGGGTCGTGGCTACACCTTC. As protein: CASSLVVRLQGRGYTF.

This clonotype has more than one count but fewer than ten. V usage is TRBV27 and J usage is TRBJ2-7; maybe TRBD1 (6 bases). Trimming shortened V by 5 bases and J by 4 bases, and 15 bases separated the two germline ends. Germline CDR1 is MNHEY and CDR2 is SMNVEV (reference sequence). The CDR3 totals 14 residues. The CDR3 sequence: CASSPTGTLYEQYF. The DNA for the CDR3 is TGTGCCAGCAGTCCAACCGGGACACTATACGAGCAGTACTTC.

About this clonotype: At one end, the junction sequence differs from germline, possibly due to a read error. V and J are TRBV5-6 and TRBJ1-2; a weak D match, TRBD1 (6 bases). This CDR3 spans 14 amino acids. The germline V gene has CDR1 SGHDT and CDR2 YYEEEE. CDR3 amino acids: CASFLDQGYYDYTF. CDR3 bases: TGTGCCAGCTTCCTGGACCAGGGGTACTATGACTACACCTTC.

This chain uses TRBV10-3 with TRBJ2-5; tentatively, D is TRBD1 (6 bases). The V end lost 3 bases, the J end lost 3 bases, and 11 bases lay between the germline ends. This CDR3 is 14 amino acids long. From germline, CDR1 is ENHRY and CDR2 SYGVKD. The CDR3 is CAISEGQGKETQYF. DNA for the CDR3: TGTGCCATCAGTGAAGGTCAGGGGAAAGAGACCCAGTACTTC.

V usage is TRBV6-2 or TRBV6-3 and J usage is TRBJ1-2; 7 positions match TRBD1. After removal of 5 bases from V and 5 bases from J, the junction contained 8 bases not matched to a gene. Germline V CDR1 and CDR2: MNHEY, SVGEGT. The CDR3 has 14 residues. The CDR3, as DNA: TGTGCCAGCAGTACAACGGGACAGCGGTATGGCTACACCTTC. It encodes CASSTTGQRYGYTF.

In this sample, this clonotype turned up a few times. This chain connects TRBV6-1 to TRBJ1-1, with 8 bases lining up with TRBD1. CDR1 is MNHNS and CDR2 is SASEGT in the germline V gene. The CDR3 is made up of 16 amino acids. V dropped 2 bases and J dropped 2; count of bases not matched to a gene: 7. The CDR3 DNA sequence: TGTGCCAGCAGTGAAAGACCGGCAGGGGGCAACACTGAAGCTTTCTTT. The encoded protein is CASSERPAGGNTEAFF.

Relative to its sample, this clonotype is medium-sized (0.01 to 0.1%). CDR3 bases: TGCAGCGTTGTCGAGCGGAGTCACACAGATACGCAGTATTTT. Its translation is CSVVERSHTDTQYF. This chain connects TRBV29-1 to TRBJ2-3; tentatively, D is TRBD2 (5 bases). The V gene's germline CDR1 is SQVTM and CDR2 ANQGSEA. The CDR3 runs to 14 residues. V gave up 4 bases and J gave up 2 bases, with 13 bases separating them.